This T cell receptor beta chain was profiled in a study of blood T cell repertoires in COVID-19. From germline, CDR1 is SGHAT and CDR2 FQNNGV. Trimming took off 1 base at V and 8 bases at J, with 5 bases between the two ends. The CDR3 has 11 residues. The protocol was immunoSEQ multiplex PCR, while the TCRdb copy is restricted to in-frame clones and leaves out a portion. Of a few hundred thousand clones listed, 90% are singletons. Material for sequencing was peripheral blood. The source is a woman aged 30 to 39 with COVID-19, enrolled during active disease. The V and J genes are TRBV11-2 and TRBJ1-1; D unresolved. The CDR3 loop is CASSLVEEAFF. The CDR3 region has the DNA TGTGCCAGCAGCTTAGTGGAGGAAGCTTTCTTT.